This T cell receptor beta chain originates from a study of OX40 agonist ivuxolimab in advanced cancers. Background for the entire study: The costimulatory receptor OX40 (CD134) was targeted by ivuxolimab, a fully human IgG2 agonistic monoclonal antibody. Intravenous ivuxolimab was administered to patients every 2 weeks at six dose levels: 0.01, 0.1, 0.3, 1.5, 3 and 10 mg/kg. Of the roughly 53 patients in dose escalation, around 20 had hepatocellular carcinoma, about 15 had melanoma, 9 had renal cell carcinoma and 9 had head and neck cancer. In the dose-escalation cohort, 82.7% of patients were male, and the mean age was roughly 60 years, with a range of 23 to 79. Patients were allowed to have had prior anti-PD-1, anti-PD-L1 or anti-CTLA-4 therapy, and approximately 41% of the dose-escalation patients had previously received checkpoint inhibitors. Partial responses were achieved by three dose-escalation patients, of whom one had hepatocellular carcinoma and two had cutaneous melanoma. Peripheral TCRbeta sequencing was intended to test whether TCR sequence diversity was altered and clonal T-cell expansion was caused by ivuxolimab. The paper covers the monotherapy dose-escalation part of the phase I ivuxolimab trial, which included N of about 50 patients. The full study reports these points: Low levels of normalized T-cell clonal expansion were also shown by some nonresponding patients. The antigen specificity of the clonally expanded peripheral T cells was not determined. In partial responders in the 0.1-3.0 mg/kg groups, normalized peripheral clonal expansion was found to be among the lowest, especially among CD8+ T cells. After ivuxolimab, expanded clones were on average more numerous among CD8+ T cells than among CD4+ T cells. Clonal expansion of both CD4+ and CD8+ blood T cells was observed from baseline to week 6 at doses 0.1 to 3.0 mg/kg.

For sequencing of the TCRbeta CDR3 region, genomic DNA was extracted from the sorted cells. TCRbeta CDR3 regions were sequenced using the immunoSEQ Assay. Imported from immuneACCESS, the table was reduced by TCRdb to in-frame sequences with V and J called. These copies leave out some clones; in studies compared against another copy, an unresolved V gene accounts for under half, and the cause of the remainder is not known. The table for this sample lists tens of thousands of clones; roughly 86% of them were counted only once. Around 21% of the sample belongs to the ten largest clones. Points on this clone: Its target antigen remains unknown. No per-base quality is available; no much larger clone lies one base away.

Patients with a history of autoimmune disease or receiving systemic immunosuppression were excluded from the trial. Peripheral blood for TCR sequencing was collected from all dose cohorts at baseline, on cycle 4 day 1, and on cycle 7 day 1. Samples came from an open-label, multicenter, first-in-human phase I dose-escalation trial of ivuxolimab. Adults with locally advanced or metastatic melanoma, renal cell, hepatocellular, or head and neck squamous cell carcinoma were enrolled in the trial. Before TCR sequencing, CD4+ T cells and CD8+ T cells were sorted from peripheral blood as separate populations. Taken from cysteine to phenylalanine, the CDR3 has 15 residues. The read is trimmed to its CDR3 DNA, 45 bases read in frame from base 1. V loses 2 bases, J loses 8 bases, and the germline ends lie 16 bases apart. CDR1 and CDR2, looked up from the germline V gene (reference sequence), are LNHDA and SQIVND.

The chain employs TRBV19 and TRBJ1-3, with no reliable assignment of the D segment. The sequence was collected from an adult with an advanced solid tumor such as melanoma, head and neck, liver or kidney cancer. Sequencing was performed on CD4+ or CD8+ T cells sorted from blood, taken in a trial of the OX40 agonist ivuxolimab. In nucleotides, the sequence is TGTGCCAGTAGTATAACTCTGGGTTCGGAGGACACCATATATTTT. Translated, this is CASSITLGSEDTIYF.